The 20 T cell receptor beta chains reported below all come from one sample, sequenced in a study of T cells in pancreatic ductal adenocarcinoma. The selected patients with pancreatic ductal adenocarcinoma had surgery but no neoadjuvant therapy. Repertoires were generated with immunoSEQ multiplex PCR, while TCRdb's copy carries only in-frame clones and drops some. The data show about 29,000 clones, around 90% seen once. Material: PBMCs. The source is a human donor with pancreatic ductal adenocarcinoma.

The rearrangement links TRBV28 to TRBJ1-5; D perhaps matches TRBD1 (6 bases). Germline loops: CDR1 MDHEN, CDR2 SYDVKM. The ends were cut back, 2 bases at V and 6 bases at J, with 17 bases in the middle. The CDR3 spans 16 residues. Here the CDR3 reads CASSLRIFQGTQPQHF. For the CDR3, the DNA is TGTGCCAGCAGTTTACGCATTTTTCAGGGGACTCAGCCCCAGCATTTT.

The V and J genes are TRBV6-5 and TRBJ2-7; no reliable D call. Germline V gene sequence: CDR1 MNHEY, CDR2 SVGAGI. The CDR3 covers 15 residues. The germline V and J ends were trimmed by 0 bases and 4 bases, with 13 bases remaining between them. CDR3 residues: CASSYSPAGQYEQYF. The CDR3 DNA reads TGTGCCAGCAGTTACTCCCCGGCTGGCCAATACGAGCAGTACTTC.

This chain uses TRBV7-8 with TRBJ2-1; no firm D call. Trimming removed 5 bases at V and 4 bases at J, with 9 bases between. The germline CDR1 and CDR2 sequences are SGHVS and FQNEAQ. The CDR3 sequence is 13 residues long. CDR3 amino acids: CASSGWAYNEQFF. The CDR3 DNA reads as TGTGCCAGCAGCGGGTGGGCTTACAATGAGCAGTTCTTC.

The V call is TRBV5-4, the J call TRBJ2-7; D is tentatively TRBD1 or TRBD2 (5 bases each). V lost 2 bases and J 5 bases, leaving 8 bases between the germline ends. This CDR3 is built from 12 residues. Germline CDR1 and CDR2: SGHNT and YYREEE (reference sequence). The CDR3 region is CASSLRDHEQYF. DNA for the CDR3: TGTGCCAGCAGCTTAAGGGACCACGAGCAGTACTTC.

This rearrangement joins TRBV7-8 to TRBJ1-1; no definite D call. The V gene lost 0 bases and the J gene lost 0 bases, with 8 bases spanning the gap. Germline assignment: CDR1 SGHVS and CDR2 FQNEAQ. This CDR3 contains 15 residues. The CDR3 coding sequence is TGTGCCAGCAGCTTAGCAGTCACTATGAACACTGAAGCTTTCTTT. Protein product: CASSLAVTMNTEAFF.

This sequence joins TRBV25-1 and TRBJ2-2; TRBD2 agrees at 8 bases. This CDR3 has 16 residues. Germline-derived CDR1 and CDR2 are MGHDK and SYGVNS. V shed 4 bases, J shed 0 bases, and the junction held 4 bases outside the gene matches. CDR3 sequence: CASSVGGAANTGELFF. CDR3 DNA: TGTGCCAGCAGTGTCGGGGGGGCGGCGAACACCGGGGAGCTGTTTTTT. Drawing the rest from reference TRBV25-1 and TRBJ2-2, the complete variable domain is EADIYQTPRYLVIGTGKKITLECSQTMGHDKMYWYQQDPGMELHLIHYSYGVNSTEKGDLSSESTVSRIRTEHFPLTLESARPSHTSQYLCASSVGGAANTGELFFGEGSRLTVL.

The chain uses TRBV29-1 and TRBJ2-7, with 8 bases fitting TRBD2. Germline CDR1 is SQVTM and CDR2 is ANQGSEA. Trimming at V came to 2 bases and at J to 1 base, leaving 1 base not matched to a gene. CDR3 length: 13 amino acids. The CDR3 loop is CSVEIAGSYEQYF. Here the CDR3 DNA reads TGCAGCGTTGAAATAGCGGGATCCTACGAGCAGTACTTC.

The chain has TRBV28 and TRBJ1-4; TRBD1 matches 9 bases. The CDR3 extends over 17 amino acids. After removal of 7 bases from V and 0 bases from J, the junction contained 9 bases not matched to a gene. The V gene's germline CDR1 is MDHEN and CDR2 SYDVKM. CDR3 in amino acids: CASTTGTGRTTNEKLFF. CDR3 DNA: TGTGCCAGCACCACCGGGACAGGGAGAACAACTAATGAAAAACTGTTTTTT.

The rearrangement links TRBV29-1 to TRBJ2-1, with unresolved D. Germline V gene sequence: CDR1 SQVTM, CDR2 ANQGSEA. V was pared by 2 bases and J by 4 bases, with 3 bases between. The CDR3 contains 11 residues. DNA of the CDR3: TGCAGCGTTGAAAGTTACAATGAGCAGTTCTTC. Translating gives CSVESYNEQFF.

This chain links TRBV29-1 with TRBJ2-5, with D possibly matching TRBD1 (5 bases). V dropped 1 base and J dropped 2 bases, with 8 bases sitting between them. Germline values: CDR1 SQVTM, CDR2 ANQGSEA. This CDR3 is 13 amino acids long. For the CDR3, the DNA is TGCAGCGTTGAAGTCCACAGGCAAGAGACCCAGTACTTC. Translating gives CSVEVHRQETQYF. Based on the CDR3 plus reference TRBV29-1 and TRBJ2-5, the full variable domain is SAVISQKPSRDICQRGTSLTIQCQVDSQVTMMFWYRQQPGQSLTLIATANQGSEATYESGFVIDKFPISRPNLTFSTLTVSNMSPEDSSIYLCSVEVHRQETQYFGPGTRLLVL.

This sequence joins TRBV19 and TRBJ2-1; 7 nucleotides line up with TRBD1. V lost 9 bases to trimming and J lost 4 bases; unmatched junction nucleotides: 9. Germline loops: CDR1 LNHDA, CDR2 SQIVND (reference sequence). CDR3 size: 14 residues. Here the CDR3 reads CASFRDSPYNEQFF. DNA for the CDR3: TGTGCCAGCTTCCGGGACAGTCCATACAATGAGCAGTTCTTC.

The chain couples TRBV7-9 to TRBJ1-1, with TRBD1 identical over 8 bases. The length of the CDR3 is 15 residues. V lost 4 bases to trimming and J lost 5 bases; unmatched junction nucleotides: 9. In germline, CDR1 is SEHNR, CDR2 FQNEAQ (reference sequence). The DNA of the CDR3 is TGTGCCAGCAGCTCCGGGACAGGATTGGTAACTGAAGCTTTCTTT. It is translated as CASSSGTGLVTEAFF.

The chain couples TRBV12-5 to TRBJ2-1; 8 nucleotides line up with TRBD1. The CDR3 is made up of 15 amino acids. With V trimmed by 10 bases and J by 5 bases, 13 bases remained unmatched. Germline CDR1 and CDR2: LGHNT and FRNRAP. Here the CDR3 DNA reads TGTGCTACACAACCGGGACAGGCGGCTAACAATGAGCAGTTCTTC. This encodes CATQPGQAANNEQFF.

V usage is TRBV28 and J usage is TRBJ2-1; D might be TRBD1 (5 bases). The CDR3 length is 17 residues. The V gene lost 5 bases and the J gene lost 4 bases, with 21 bases spanning the gap. Germline loops: CDR1 MDHEN, CDR2 SYDVKM. The CDR3 loop is CASSPADNRILYNEQFF. The CDR3 DNA reads as TGTGCCAGCAGTCCCGCCGACAACAGGATCTTATACAATGAGCAGTTCTTC.

The J gene is TRBJ2-1, the V gene TRBV28; 7 nucleotides match TRBD1. This CDR3 comprises 17 residues. The germline V gene has CDR1 MDHEN and CDR2 SYDVKM. The V gene end was trimmed by 4 bases and the J gene end by 2 bases; junction bases not matched to a gene: 11. CDR3 amino acids: CASSSTGARRPYNEQFF. The CDR3 bases are TGTGCCAGCAGTTCCACAGGGGCCCGACGACCCTACAATGAGCAGTTCTTC.

The chain carries TRBV6-1 and TRBJ2-4; D is perhaps TRBD1 or TRBD2 (5 bases each). The CDR3 contains 11 residues. In germline, CDR1 is MNHNS, CDR2 SASEGT. V lost 2 bases and J lost 15, with 11 bases in between. The CDR3 DNA sequence: TGTGCCAGCAGTGAATTGGGGGTTACGTACTTC. Translating it yields CASSELGVTYF.

The genes are TRBV2 and TRBJ2-3, with D maybe TRBD2 (5 bases). Between the trimmed V and J ends, which lost 6 bases and 5 bases, there was a span of 9 bases. The CDR3 runs 12 residues. CDR1 is SNHLY, CDR2 FYNNEI, per germline. CDR3 sequence reads: CASRAGEDTQYF. In nucleotides, the CDR3 is TGTGCCAGCAGGGCCGGGGAAGATACGCAGTATTTT.

The CDR3: CASSLTENNSPLHF. The DNA for the CDR3 is TGTGCCAGCTCCCTCACGGAGAATAATTCACCCCTCCACTTT. The chain employs TRBV18 and TRBJ1-6, with D uncertain. The CDR3 is 14 residues long. Germline V gene lookup returns CDR1 KGHSH and CDR2 LQKENI. Trimming took off 6 bases at V and 5 bases at J, with 11 bases between the two ends.

This chain links TRBV6-5 with TRBJ1-1; no reliable D call. Germline V gene data show CDR1 as MNHEY and CDR2 as SVGAGI. The CDR3 runs to 13 residues. V lost 10 bases and J lost 0, with 12 bases in between. CDR3 DNA sequence: TGTGCCACCCGCAGAGGCCTGAACACTGAAGCTTTCTTT. The encoded protein is CATRRGLNTEAFF.

This chain connects TRBV28 to TRBJ1-3; D is unresolved. There are 12 residues in the CDR3. Trimming pared 3 bases from V and 7 bases from J, leaving 7 bases between. The germline V gene has CDR1 MDHEN and CDR2 SYDVKM. CDR3 sequence: CASSLGGNTIYF. The CDR3 bases are TGTGCCAGCAGTTTGGGAGGTAACACCATATATTTT.